The rows below give T cell receptor beta chains drawn from one sample of a study of Graves' ophthalmopathy and Graves' hyperthyroidism. TCRdb fed the multiplex PCR reads into MiXCR, producing one record per CDR3 protein. The sample records about 740,000 distinct CDR3 sequences, roughly 40% being singletons. The sample was peripheral blood. Receptors were obtained from an adult man with Graves' ophthalmopathy. Both conserved end residues are part of each CDR3. A D gene is named only where the DNA matches it firmly. For some rows the clone size is stated as once, few or many, or as a class when expanded; others skip it.

TRBJ2-5,TRBV9,NA,NA,TGTGCCAGCAGCGTCTCCGGCTGGAGCCTTCAAGAGACCCAGTACTTC,CASSVSGWSLQETQYF
TRBJ1-2,TRBV10-3,many,TRBD1,TGTGCCATCAGTGACCCGGGACAGGGCTATGGCTACACCTTC,CAISDPGQGYGYTF
TRBJ2-7,TRBV29-1,few,NA,TGCAGCGTTGAGGAACCCCAGGGCGGGTACGAGCAGTACTTC,CSVEEPQGGYEQYF
TRBJ2-2,TRBV25-1,NA,NA,TGTGCCAGCAGCATATGGTCTAACTCTGGGACGAACACCGGGGAGCTGTTTTTT,CASSIWSNSGTNTGELFF
TRBJ2-5,TRBV7-2,NA,TRBD1,TGTGCCAGCAGCCAAGCGCTGACAGGGATGAGAGAGACCCAGTACTTC,CASSQALTGMRETQYF
TRBJ1-6,TRBV11-2,many,TRBD1,TGTGCCAGCAGCTTTAAGGGACAGGGTTCACCCCTCCACTTT,CASSFKGQGSPLHF
TRBJ1-1,TRBV7-9,few,TRBD1,TGTGCCAGCAGCTCCCCCAGGGGGAAAAGCACTGAAGCTTTCTTT,CASSSPRGKSTEAFF
TRBJ1-4,TRBV7-9,NA,TRBD1,TGTGCCAGCAGCTCCCGGGGGGGACAGCTTAATGAAAAACTGTTTTTT,CASSSRGGQLNEKLFF
TRBJ2-7,TRBV7-2,many,NA,TGTGCCAGCAGCGGCTTGGAATACGAGCAGTACTTC,CASSGLEYEQYF
TRBJ2-2,TRBV25-1,NA,NA,TGTGCCAGCAGTTTGAGGAGAGGCGGGGAGCTGTTTTTT,CASSLRRGGELFF
TRBJ2-7,TRBV2,many,NA,TGTGCCAGCAGTTCGCAGGGCAACGAGCAGTACTTC,CASSSQGNEQYF
TRBJ2-7,TRBV20-1,NA,TRBD1,TGCAGTGCTAGAGTTGGCAGGGGGCATCCCGAGCAGTACTTC,CSARVGRGHPEQYF
TRBJ2-6,TRBV19,NA,NA,TGTGCCACCGCGCGGGGTGCCGGGGCCAACGTCCTGACTTTC,CATARGAGANVLTF